The 11 T cell receptor beta chains below all came from one sample that was sequenced in a study of cytomegalovirus exposure and HLA in healthy donors. PCR used 60 Vbeta primers and 13 Jbeta primers. The method was immunoSEQ multiplex PCR; TCRdb's version includes in-frame clones alone and lacks a portion of them. Here the sample spans roughly 190,000 clones, around 68% being singletons. The sequenced sample consisted of PBMCs. These receptors came from a man between 35 and 55 years old in good health and CMV-seronegative.

CDR3 in amino acids: CSVDDGGPTYEQYF. Here the CDR3 DNA reads TGCAGCGTTGACGACGGAGGACCCACCTACGAGCAGTACTTC. V usage is TRBV29-1 and J usage is TRBJ2-5; TRBD2 is a possible D gene (5 bases). The last part of the DNA fits TRBJ2-7 better; the J call may be wrong. The length of the CDR3 is 14 residues. The germline V gene encodes CDR1 SQVTM and CDR2 ANQGSEA.

The V gene is TRBV28, the J gene TRBJ2-2; D remains ambiguous. V was clipped by 7 bases and J by 1 base, with 7 bases between them. Per the germline V gene, CDR1 is MDHEN and CDR2 is SYDVKM. The CDR3 spans 13 residues. In DNA, the CDR3 is TGTGCCAGCACCCCCAAGAACACCGGGGAGCTGTTTTTT. Protein sequence: CASTPKNTGELFF.

For the CDR3, the DNA is TGCGCCAGCAGCTTGGAAGGACAGACCTACGAGCAGTACTTC. Its translation: CASSLEGQTYEQYF. The chain links TRBV5-1 to TRBJ2-5, with a tentative D call TRBD1 (6 bases). The J call is in doubt because the DNA end fits TRBJ2-7 better. CDR3 length equals 14 residues. The germline V gene has CDR1 SGHRS and CDR2 YFSETQ.

This chain links TRBV4-1 with TRBJ2-5; 7 bases are shared with TRBD2. V was pared by 0 bases and J by 4 bases, with 11 bases of the junction left unmatched. CDR3 length: 17 amino acids. Germline CDR1 reads MGHRA; CDR2 reads YSYEKL. The CDR3 sequence is CASSQDGLGTGGETQYF. For the CDR3, the DNA is TGCGCCAGCAGCCAAGATGGGTTAGGAACGGGAGGAGAGACCCAGTACTTC.

The rearrangement uses TRBV4-1 and TRBJ2-7; weak D call: TRBD1 (6 bases). The CDR3 sequence is 16 residues long. V dropped 1 base and J dropped 1 base, with 14 bases sitting between them. CDR1 is MGHRA and CDR2 is YSYEKL in the germline V gene. In nucleotides, the CDR3 is TGCGCCAGCAGCCAAGTCGGCAGGGGCCCTTCCTACGAGCAGTACTTC. Its protein product is CASSQVGRGPSYEQYF.

This clone showed up just a few times. The rearrangement uses TRBV19 and TRBJ2-1; TRBD2 matches at 8 bases. V lost 1 base, J lost 9 bases, and 11 bases stayed unmatched. The CDR3 totals 16 residues. Per germline, CDR1 LNHDA and CDR2 SQIVND (reference sequence). CDR3 sequence: CASSIAGRGAGSEQFF. The CDR3 DNA reads as TGTGCCAGTAGTATAGCGGGGCGGGGGGCCGGCAGTGAGCAGTTCTTC. Looking up the rest from reference TRBV19 and TRBJ2-1 gives the full variable domain: DGGITQSPKYLFRKEGQNVTLSCEQNLNHDAMYWYRQDPGQGLRLIYYSQIVNDFQKGDIAEGYSVSREKKESFPLTVTSAQKNPTAFYLCASSIAGRGAGSEQFFGPGTRLTVL.

This chain uses TRBV6-1 with TRBJ2-7; 10 bases are shared with TRBD2. The J segment lost 2 bases and the V segment lost 3 bases, leaving 1 base of the junction unmatched. Per germline, CDR1 MNHNS and CDR2 SASEGT. This CDR3 contains 14 residues. In DNA form, the CDR3 reads TGTGCCAGCAGTGACCTAGCGGGAGCCTACGAGCAGTACTTC. Its protein product is CASSDLAGAYEQYF.

The chain links TRBV25-1 to TRBJ1-6, with TRBD1 matching 10 bases. CDR1 and CDR2 from the germline V gene are MGHDK and SYGVNS. The length of the CDR3 is 18 residues. The V gene end was trimmed by 6 bases and the J gene end by 7 bases; junction bases not matched to a gene: 15. The CDR3 region is CASSGPGTGAYLNSPLHF. The CDR3 nucleotides read TGTGCCAGCAGCGGTCCGGGGACAGGGGCGTATTTAAATTCACCCCTCCACTTT.

This clone was detected a few times. The chain carries TRBV19 and TRBJ1-5, with D unresolved. The CDR3 contains 15 residues. V shed 10 bases and J shed 0 bases, with 16 bases lying between them. Germline CDR1 reads LNHDA; CDR2 reads SQIVND (reference sequence). Here the CDR3 reads CATQTMTYSNQPQHF. Written as DNA, the CDR3 is TGTGCCACCCAGACCATGACATATAGCAATCAGCCCCAGCATTTT.

The genes are TRBV25-1 and TRBJ1-1; D gene uncertain. Deletions cut 5 bases from V and 1 base from J, with 11 bases between. The CDR3 covers 14 residues. Germline V gene sequence: CDR1 MGHDK, CDR2 SYGVNS. Written as DNA, the CDR3 is TGTGCCAGCAGTCCCCGACGGGAGAACACTGAAGCTTTCTTT. Encoded protein: CASSPRRENTEAFF.

The V gene is TRBV6-5, the J gene TRBJ2-7, with a weak D call TRBD2 (6 bases). From germline, CDR1 is MNHEY and CDR2 SVGAGI. The CDR3 has 14 amino acids. Trimming took 5 bases from V and 0 from J, leaving 11 bases between them. CDR3 region: CASSMGLISYEQYF. CDR3 bases: TGTGCCAGCAGTATGGGACTTATCTCCTACGAGCAGTACTTC.